Listed here are 5 T cell receptor beta chains from one sample, sequenced in a study of early stage breast cancer tumors. The assay was immunoSEQ multiplex PCR, and TCRdb's table has in-frame clones only and misses some. The sample consists of about 31,000 clones, roughly four fifths of them appearing once. The specimen sequenced was breast tumor tissue. These receptors came from a person in their thirties with breast cancer.

The V gene is TRBV28, the J gene TRBJ1-2; TRBD1 is a possible D gene (5 bases). V was clipped by 4 bases and J by 8 bases, with 23 bases between them. The CDR3 is made up of 16 amino acids. Germline CDR1 reads MDHEN; CDR2 reads SYDVKM. The CDR3 protein is CASSSFGQGIHTGYTF. CDR3 sequence (DNA): TGTGCCAGCAGTTCCTTTGGGCAGGGAATCCACACCGGCTACACCTTC.

The gene calls are TRBV5-4 and TRBJ2-2; 7 bases agree with TRBD1. Germline V gene lookup returns CDR1 SGHNT and CDR2 YYREEE (reference sequence). The V and J ends lost 4 bases and 8 bases, in that order; junction bases with no gene match: 14. This CDR3 contains 16 residues. The CDR3 loop is CASSPGPGQARGELFF. The DNA of the CDR3 is TGTGCCAGCAGCCCGGGCCCCGGACAGGCCCGGGGGGAGCTGTTTTTT.

The gene calls are TRBV18 and TRBJ2-1; 12 nucleotides line up with TRBD2. V was clipped by 5 bases and J by 8 bases; unmatched bases: 7. CDR3 length: 15 amino acids. CDR1 is KGHSH, CDR2 LQKENI, per germline. CDR3: CASSFSSGRVDEQFF. In nucleotides, the CDR3 is TGTGCCAGCTCATTCTCTAGCGGGAGGGTGGATGAGCAGTTCTTC. Full variable domain (rest looked up from reference TRBV18 and TRBJ2-1): NAGVMQNPRHLVRRRGQEARLRCSPMKGHSHVYWYRQLPEEGLKFMVYLQKENIIDESGMPKERFSAEFPKEGPSILRIQQVVRGDSAAYFCASSFSSGRVDEQFFGPGTRLTVL.

CDR3 bases: TGTGCCACCAGCAGAGAACCGGGACAACTGGACACTGAAGCTTTCTTT. Protein product: CATSREPGQLDTEAFF. V usage is TRBV15 and J usage is TRBJ1-1, with a weak D call TRBD1 (6 bases). The V end lost 0 bases, the J end lost 3 bases, and 14 bases lay between the germline ends. In germline, CDR1 is LNHNV, CDR2 YYDKDF (reference sequence). The CDR3 is 16 residues long.

This clone is medium-sized (0.01 to 0.1%) by share. This chain links TRBV27 with TRBJ2-7, with 7 bases fitting TRBD1. Trimming cost V 2 bases and J 2 bases; bases outside gene matches: 3. The CDR3 has 14 residues. The V gene's germline CDR1 is MNHEY and CDR2 SMNVEV (reference sequence). CDR3 sequence: CASSLTGTAYEQYF. For the CDR3, the DNA is TGTGCCAGCAGTTTAACCGGGACAGCCTACGAGCAGTACTTC.